Following are 31 T cell receptor beta chains from one sample sequenced in a study of T cells in narcolepsy. Sequencing used immunoSEQ multiplex PCR; TCRdb keeps in-frame clones, though not all of them. The sample consists of approximately 25,000 clones, just over 60% of them appearing once. Sequencing was done on a sample of memory (CD45RA-) CD4+ T cells from blood. The receptor set was obtained from a human donor in good health.

The chain couples TRBV5-1 to TRBJ1-1, with D perhaps matching TRBD1 (6 bases). CDR3 size: 14 residues. CDR1 is SGHRS, CDR2 YFSETQ, per germline. V lost 6 bases, J lost 9 bases, and 21 bases lay in between. CDR3 in amino acids: CASTLFTGGDQAFF. CDR3 bases: TGCGCCAGCACCCTTTTCACCGGGGGCGATCAAGCTTTCTTT.

This chain links TRBV29-1 with TRBJ1-1; D remains unclear. Germline CDR1 reads SQVTM; CDR2 reads ANQGSEA. The CDR3 totals 13 residues. V lost 7 bases to trimming and J lost 0 bases, with 12 bases between them. The CDR3 DNA sequence: TGCAGCGCGTTGAGCAGGATGAACACTGAAGCTTTCTTT. Protein sequence: CSALSRMNTEAFF.

This chain connects TRBV30 to TRBJ2-7; 8 positions match TRBD2. The CDR3 has 16 amino acids. Trimming removed 3 bases from V and 3 bases from J; junction bases left unmatched: 13. Germline V gives CDR1 GTSNPN, CDR2 SVGIG (reference sequence). CDR3 region: CAWRKVAGPNFYEQYF. The CDR3 DNA follows: TGTGCCTGGAGGAAGGTAGCGGGACCAAATTTCTACGAGCAGTACTTC.

The rearrangement links TRBV27 to TRBJ1-6; weak D call: TRBD1 (5 bases). Per the germline V gene, CDR1 is MNHEY and CDR2 is SMNVEV (reference sequence). V was trimmed by 3 bases and J by 5 bases, leaving 8 bases between them. CDR3 length: 14 residues. The CDR3 sequence is CASSLGGDNSPLHF. As DNA, the CDR3 is TGTGCCAGCAGTTTGGGGGGGGATAATTCACCCCTCCACTTT.

The sample holds a few counts of this clone. V and J are TRBV6-1 and TRBJ2-7; 12 bases align to TRBD2. The V gene's germline CDR1 is MNHNS and CDR2 SASEGT. Trimming cost V 1 base and J 2 bases; bases outside gene matches: 12. CDR3 size: 19 residues. The CDR3 DNA follows: TGTGCCAGCAGTGAAGTGGTTGGGGCTAGCGGGGGGGCCCCCTACGAGCAGTACTTC. The encoded protein is CASSEVVGASGGAPYEQYF.

J is TRBJ1-1 and V is TRBV7-3; 8 bases fit TRBD1. Unmatched junction bases numbered 2, after V lost 2 bases and J lost 3 bases. Germline values: CDR1 SGHTA, CDR2 FQGTGA. CDR3 length equals 14 residues. In DNA form, the CDR3 reads TGTGCCAGCAGCTTACACAGGGGGGACACTGAAGCTTTCTTT. This sequence encodes CASSLHRGDTEAFF.

This chain joins TRBV4-3 and TRBJ2-3, with D maybe TRBD2 (7 bases). Trimming removed 6 bases at V and 2 bases at J, with 21 bases between. This CDR3 contains 17 residues. Germline CDR1 LGHNA, CDR2 YSLEER. The CDR3 region is CASRGSKGGAITDTQYF. For the CDR3, the DNA is TGCGCCAGCAGGGGCAGTAAGGGGGGGGCGATCACAGATACGCAGTATTTT.

This chain joins TRBV9 and TRBJ1-1; D uncertain. The CDR3 loop spans 15 amino acids. The V gene lost 0 bases and the J gene lost 6 bases, with 15 bases spanning the gap. Germline lookup yields CDR1 SGDLS and CDR2 YYNGEE. The CDR3 DNA is TGTGCCAGCAGCGTAGGGTCGATTGGTGGAGCTGAAGCTTTCTTT. Amino acids: CASSVGSIGGAEAFF.

This clone was detected a few times. V and J are TRBV4-2 and TRBJ1-6, with D perhaps TRBD1 (6 bases). This CDR3 has 15 amino acids. Germline loops: CDR1 LGHNA, CDR2 YNFKEQ. V lost 3 bases to trimming and J lost 9 bases, with 15 bases between them. The CDR3 spells CASSQKTGLISPLHF. Written as DNA, the CDR3 is TGTGCCAGCAGCCAGAAGACAGGTTTAATTTCACCCCTCCACTTT.

The CDR3 reads CASSSIGNLNTEAFF. CDR3 DNA sequence: TGTGCCAGCAGCAGTATTGGCAATTTGAACACTGAAGCTTTCTTT. The V gene is TRBV14, the J gene TRBJ1-1; no clear D. Deletions cut 5 bases from V and 0 bases from J, with 13 bases between. This CDR3 has 15 residues. The germline V gene encodes CDR1 SGHDN and CDR2 FVKESK.

This chain uses TRBV5-1 with TRBJ1-4; 9 bases are shared with TRBD1. There are 14 residues in the CDR3. The junction had 9 bases not matched to a gene; V was cut back by 7 bases and J by 8 bases. Germline V gene data show CDR1 as SGHRS and CDR2 as YFSETQ. The CDR3 protein is CASRPDRGLEKLFF. As DNA, the CDR3 is TGCGCCAGCCGCCCGGACAGGGGCCTAGAAAAACTGTTTTTT. The variable domain in full, completed from reference TRBV5-1 and TRBJ1-4, reads KAGVTQTPRYLIKTRGQQVTLSCSPISGHRSVSWYQQTPGQGLQFLFEYFSETQRNKGNFPGRFSGRQFSNSRSEMNVSTLELGDSALYLCASRPDRGLEKLFFGSGTQLSVL.

The rearrangement joins TRBV29-1 to TRBJ2-2; 8 bases are a match to TRBD2. Germline values: CDR1 SQVTM, CDR2 ANQGSEA. The V and J ends lost 6 bases and 1 base, in that order; junction bases with no gene match: 7. The CDR3 has 15 residues. CDR3 residues: CSVSGLAGNTGELFF. CDR3 nucleotides: TGCAGCGTCTCAGGACTAGCAGGGAACACCGGGGAGCTGTTTTTT.

CDR3 amino acids: CASSFWQHSNQPQHF. Written as DNA, the CDR3 is TGTGCCAGCAGCTTTTGGCAGCATAGCAATCAGCCCCAGCATTTT. The chain recombines TRBV5-6 with TRBJ1-5; D is unresolved. V was shortened by 2 bases and J by 0 bases, with 9 bases between the two germline ends. Per germline, CDR1 SGHDT and CDR2 YYEEEE. The CDR3 is 15 amino acids.

This clone has only a few counts. This chain uses TRBV7-9 with TRBJ2-1; D is possibly TRBD2 (6 bases). The V and J ends lost 2 bases and 9 bases respectively, with 8 bases between them. There are 12 residues in the CDR3. Germline V gene data show CDR1 as SEHNR and CDR2 as FQNEAQ (reference sequence). CDR3 in amino acids: CASSLTSTEQFF. CDR3 DNA sequence: TGTGCCAGCAGCTTAACTAGCACTGAGCAGTTCTTC.

This clone is a singleton in its sample. This chain connects TRBV5-1 to TRBJ2-1; 10 bases line up with TRBD1. Germline CDR1 is SGHRS and CDR2 is YFSETQ. The CDR3 is 15 residues long. Trimming removed 0 bases from V and 7 bases from J; junction bases left unmatched: 4. The CDR3 sequence is CASSLGQGAGNEQFF. The CDR3 DNA is TGCGCCAGCAGCTTGGGACAGGGGGCAGGGAATGAGCAGTTCTTC.

The chain employs TRBV4-2 and TRBJ1-3; D is unclear. The CDR3 totals 15 residues. Trimming stripped 0 bases from V and 0 bases from J, with 6 bases between. Per germline, CDR1 LGHNA and CDR2 YNFKEQ. The CDR3 DNA follows: TGTGCCAGCAGCCAAGATATGAACTCTGGAAACACCATATATTTT. Its translation: CASSQDMNSGNTIYF.

CDR3: CASSGRGDTSYNEQFF. The CDR3 bases are TGTGCCAGCAGCGGGCGGGGGGACACCTCCTACAATGAGCAGTTCTTC. V gene TRBV9 combines with J gene TRBJ2-1, with 8 bases lining up with TRBD2. V gave up 3 bases and J gave up 0 bases; unmatched junction bases: 5. Germline values: CDR1 SGDLS, CDR2 YYNGEE. The CDR3 runs to 16 residues.

The J gene is TRBJ2-7, the V gene TRBV18; TRBD1 might be the D (6 bases). The CDR3 covers 12 residues. The V end lost 5 bases, the J end lost 3 bases, and 8 bases lay between the germline ends. Germline V gene lookup returns CDR1 KGHSH and CDR2 LQKENI. The CDR3 is CASSADSYEQYF. The CDR3 region has the DNA TGTGCCAGCTCAGCGGACAGCTACGAGCAGTACTTC.

The chain carries TRBV19 and TRBJ2-2; 9 nucleotides align to TRBD2. CDR3 size: 16 residues. Trimming removed 4 bases from V and 1 base from J; junction bases left unmatched: 4. Germline lookup yields CDR1 LNHDA and CDR2 SQIVND (reference sequence). CDR3 bases: TGTGCCAGTAGTACCCTACTAGCGGGGAACACCGGGGAGCTGTTTTTT. Encoded protein: CASSTLLAGNTGELFF.

This clone was found once. This chain uses TRBV18 with TRBJ1-6; TRBD1 matches 7 bases. CDR3 length equals 15 residues. With V trimmed by 3 bases and J by 7 bases, 6 bases remained unmatched. CDR1 is KGHSH and CDR2 is LQKENI in the germline V gene. In nucleotides, the CDR3 is TGTGCCAGCTCACCGAGCCCAGGGGGGAATTCACCCCTCCACTTT. It encodes CASSPSPGGNSPLHF.

The rearrangement joins TRBV29-1 to TRBJ2-5, with D perhaps TRBD2 (5 bases). Trimming took off 4 bases at V and 2 bases at J, with 14 bases between the two ends. The CDR3 runs to 14 residues. Germline assignment: CDR1 SQVTM and CDR2 ANQGSEA. DNA for the CDR3: TGCAGCGTTGGCTTTCGAGGGCTACAAGAGACCCAGTACTTC. This translates into CSVGFRGLQETQYF.

The chain links TRBV7-3 to TRBJ1-1; D unclear. This CDR3 contains 13 residues. V gave up 3 bases and J gave up 0 bases, with 5 bases separating them. Per germline, CDR1 SGHTA and CDR2 FQGTGA. CDR3 region: CASSFSMNTEAFF. In nucleotides, the CDR3 is TGTGCCAGCAGCTTTAGCATGAACACTGAAGCTTTCTTT.

The sample holds a few counts of this clone. V is TRBV6-1 and J is TRBJ2-6, with 14 bases matching TRBD2. The CDR3 loop spans 18 amino acids. The V gene's germline CDR1 is MNHNS and CDR2 SASEGT. The V and J ends lost 4 bases and 4 bases, in that order; junction bases with no gene match: 6. CDR3 amino acids: CASSGLAGGPLGANVLTF. In DNA form, the CDR3 reads TGTGCCAGCAGTGGACTAGCGGGAGGGCCTCTCGGGGCCAACGTCCTGACTTTC.

The rearrangement uses TRBV15 and TRBJ1-1; no clear D. This CDR3 contains 12 residues. V was pared by 0 bases and J by 7 bases, with 6 bases between. Looked up from germline, CDR1 is LNHNV and CDR2 is YYDKDF (reference sequence). The CDR3 protein is CATSRDWSEAFF. The CDR3 region has the DNA TGTGCCACCAGCAGAGATTGGAGTGAAGCTTTCTTT.

The J gene is TRBJ1-1, the V gene TRBV5-1; 7 bases are shared with TRBD1. V shed 5 bases and J 5 bases; nucleotides not matched to a gene: 6. Germline V gene lookup returns CDR1 SGHRS and CDR2 YFSETQ. This CDR3 comprises 13 residues. The CDR3 reads CASSRQGGTEAFF. CDR3 sequence (DNA): TGCGCCAGCAGTCGACAGGGAGGGACTGAAGCTTTCTTT.

The rearrangement joins TRBV18 to TRBJ1-6; D uncertain. Germline V gene sequence: CDR1 KGHSH, CDR2 LQKENI. Trimming took off 3 bases at V and 8 bases at J, with 17 bases between the two ends. The CDR3 contains 16 residues. The CDR3 region is CASSPRRAGSDSPLHF. CDR3 nucleotide sequence: TGTGCCAGCTCACCCCGTCGAGCAGGCTCGGATTCACCCCTCCACTTT.

This clone was seen a few times. The chain employs TRBV2 and TRBJ2-1; TRBD2 matches at 7 bases. V lost 7 bases and J lost 1; bases outside the gene matches: 10. Germline V CDR1 and CDR2: SNHLY, FYNNEI. The CDR3 contains 16 residues. The CDR3 here is CASNGGTGTSYNEQFF. As DNA, the CDR3 is TGTGCCAGCAACGGGGGGACGGGAACGTCCTACAATGAGCAGTTCTTC.

The CDR3 coding sequence is TGTGCCAGCAGTGCTAAGACAGGGGGTGGCACTGAAGCTTTCTTT. It encodes CASSAKTGGGTEAFF. The chain carries TRBV2 and TRBJ1-1, with 9 bases fitting TRBD1. J was trimmed by 4 bases and V by 4 bases; bases with no gene match: 7. The CDR3 spans 15 residues. Looked up from germline, CDR1 is SNHLY and CDR2 is FYNNEI. Using reference TRBV2 and TRBJ1-1 for the parts outside the CDR3, the full variable domain is EPEVTQTPSHQVTQMGQEVILRCVPISNHLYFYWYRQILGQKVEFLVSFYNNEISEKSEIFDDQFSVERPDGSNFTLKIRSTKLEDSAMYFCASSAKTGGGTEAFFGQGTRLTVV.

The chain links TRBV13 to TRBJ2-7, with TRBD1 as a possible D gene (5 bases). The V and J ends lost 7 bases and 1 base respectively, with 14 bases between them. The CDR3 is 14 amino acids. CDR1 is PRHDT, CDR2 FYEKMQ, per germline (reference sequence). Written as DNA, the CDR3 is TGTGCCAGCAAACGGGCAGGGTTGTCCTACGAGCAGTACTTC. This sequence encodes CASKRAGLSYEQYF.

This sequence joins TRBV5-6 and TRBJ1-6; D gene ambiguous. The V end lost 7 bases, the J end lost 0 bases, and 20 bases lay between the germline ends. Germline V CDR1 and CDR2: SGHDT, YYEEEE. This CDR3 region has 18 residues. The CDR3 coding sequence is TGTGCCAGCGGGCTCGGCCCTCCGAGGGCCTCCTATAATTCACCCCTCCACTTT. This translates into CASGLGPPRASYNSPLHF. Variable domain in full (rest from reference TRBV5-6 and TRBJ1-6): DAGVTQSPTHLIKTRGQQVTLRCSPKSGHDTVSWYQQALGQGPQFIFQYYEEEERQRGNFPDRFSGHQFPNYSSELNVNALLLGDSALYLCASGLGPPRASYNSPLHFGNGTRLTVT.

The chain combines TRBV4-3 with TRBJ2-6, with 7 bases fitting TRBD1. This CDR3 is 16 amino acids long. Germline V lookup: CDR1 LGHNA, CDR2 YSLEER. Trimming took 3 bases from V and 0 from J; bases not matched to a gene: 2. CDR3 amino acids: CASSQGQHSGANVLTF. The CDR3 region has the DNA TGCGCCAGCAGCCAGGGACAGCACTCTGGGGCCAACGTCCTGACTTTC.